The clone carrying this TCR beta chain appeared many times. The antigen remains unidentified. Per the germline V gene, CDR1 is DFQATT and CDR2 is SNEGSKA (reference sequence). The CDR3 covers 11 residues. Trimming shortened V by 1 base and J by 4 bases, and 5 bases separated the two germline ends. Amplification yielded TCR beta CDR3 regions, with RNA transcripts as the source. Primed by the HTBI set, a first-round RT-PCR was run on the TCR CDR3. TCRdb re-called the multiplex PCR reads through MiXCR, storing one row per CDR3 protein. The table lists about 350,000 distinct CDR3 sequences, approximately 14% of them singletons. The data stem from a study of T cells in Graves' hyperthyroidism and ophthalmopathy. Study summary: The authors collected peripheral blood at initial diagnosis, before any treatment.

The study, taken as a whole, reports: Ophthalmopathy prediction by the model preceded onset by a median roughly 6 months.

Uncontrolled infection, other autoimmune disease, pregnancy or lactation excluded patients. V is TRBV20-1 and J is TRBJ2-7; D uncertain. The sequence was obtained from a woman in her twenties or thirties with Graves' hyperthyroidism. The sample consisted of blood. CDR3 sequence reads: CSARGDYEQYF. CDR3 nucleotides: TGCAGTGCTAGAGGAGATTACGAGCAGTACTTC.